The sample holds many counts of the clone carrying this TCR beta chain. Its antigen is unknown. This entry comes from a study of early T cells in non-severe SARS-CoV-2 infection. Study context: Chains from this unsorted whole-blood bulk RNA could not be paired.

This CDR3 is 12 amino acids long. J was trimmed by 9 bases and V by 4 bases; bases with no gene match: 2. The germline V gene encodes CDR1 MNHNS and CDR2 SASEGT. The study's findings and limits: VDJdb matching skewed toward anti-spike CD8 responses, missing private and CD4 specificities.

Individual cDNA molecules each received unique molecular identifiers attached to them. TCRdb processed the 5' RACE reads anew with MiXCR; each CDR3 protein has one entry. The sample yields roughly 28,000 distinct CDR3 sequences, around 5% seen once. The sample taken for sequencing was whole blood. The sequence was collected from an adult who was a healthcare worker with PCR-confirmed SARS-CoV-2 infection or an uninfected control (not recorded which). The V gene is TRBV6-1, the J gene TRBJ2-7; 11 positions match TRBD2. Here the CDR3 DNA reads TGTGCCAGCAGTGCGCTAGCGGGAGGGCAGTACTTC. Protein product: CASSALAGGQYF.